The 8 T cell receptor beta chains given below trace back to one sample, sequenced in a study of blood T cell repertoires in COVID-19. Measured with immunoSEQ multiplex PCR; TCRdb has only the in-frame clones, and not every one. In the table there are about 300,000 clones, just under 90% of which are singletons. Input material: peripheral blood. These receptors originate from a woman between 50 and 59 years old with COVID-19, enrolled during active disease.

The CDR3 DNA reads as TGTGCCAGCAGTTACTCGTTCCCGCGTAGCACAGATACGCAGTATTTT. Its protein product is CASSYSFPRSTDTQYF. The chain joins TRBV6-2 or TRBV6-3 to TRBJ2-3, with D unresolved. This CDR3 region has 16 residues. Germline CDR1 reads MNHEY; CDR2 reads SVGEGT. The V gene lost 0 bases and the J gene lost 0 bases, with 10 bases spanning the gap.

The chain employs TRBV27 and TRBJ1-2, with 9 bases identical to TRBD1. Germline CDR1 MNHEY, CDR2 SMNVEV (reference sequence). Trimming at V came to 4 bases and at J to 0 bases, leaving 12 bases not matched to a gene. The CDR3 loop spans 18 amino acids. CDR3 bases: TGTGCCAGCAGTTCCTATGCCGGGACAGGGCTTTCTAACTATGGCTACACCTTC. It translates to CASSSYAGTGLSNYGYTF.

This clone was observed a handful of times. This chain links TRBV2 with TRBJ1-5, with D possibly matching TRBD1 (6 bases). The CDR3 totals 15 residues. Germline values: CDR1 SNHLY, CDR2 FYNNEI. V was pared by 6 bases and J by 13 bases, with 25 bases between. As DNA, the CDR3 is TGTGCCAGCAGAGCCTTGACAGGCCGTTATCAATCTCAGCATTTT. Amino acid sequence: CASRALTGRYQSQHF.

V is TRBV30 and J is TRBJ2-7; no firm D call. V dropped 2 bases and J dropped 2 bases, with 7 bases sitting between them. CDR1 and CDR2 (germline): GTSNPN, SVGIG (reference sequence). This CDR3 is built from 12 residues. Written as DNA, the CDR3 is TGTGCCTGGAGTCACCGCGCCTACGAGCAGTACTTC. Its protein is CAWSHRAYEQYF.

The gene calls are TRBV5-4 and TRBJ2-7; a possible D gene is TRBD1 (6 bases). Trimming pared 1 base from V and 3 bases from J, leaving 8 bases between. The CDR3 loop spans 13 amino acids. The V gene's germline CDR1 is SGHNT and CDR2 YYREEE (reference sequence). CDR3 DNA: TGTGCCAGCAGCTTGAAACAGGGCTACGAGCAGTACTTC. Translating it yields CASSLKQGYEQYF.

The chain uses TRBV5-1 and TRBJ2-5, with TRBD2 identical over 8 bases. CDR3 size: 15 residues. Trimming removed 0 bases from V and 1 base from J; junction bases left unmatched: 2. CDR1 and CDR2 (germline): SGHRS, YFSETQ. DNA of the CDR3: TGCGCCAGCAGCTTGGTTGGGACTAGCCAAGAGACCCAGTACTTC. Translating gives CASSLVGTSQETQYF.

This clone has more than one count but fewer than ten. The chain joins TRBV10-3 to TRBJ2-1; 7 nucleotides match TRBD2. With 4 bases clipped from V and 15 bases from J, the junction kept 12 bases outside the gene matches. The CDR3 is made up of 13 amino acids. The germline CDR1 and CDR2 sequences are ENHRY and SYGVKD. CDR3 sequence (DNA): TGTGCCATCAGTGGTTACGCGGGAGAAGGAATGTTCTTC. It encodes CAISGYAGEGMFF.

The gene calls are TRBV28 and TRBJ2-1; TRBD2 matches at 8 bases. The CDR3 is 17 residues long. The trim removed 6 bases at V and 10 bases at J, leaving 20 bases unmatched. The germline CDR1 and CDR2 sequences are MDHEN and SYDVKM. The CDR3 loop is CASSDPGLAFLSGEQFF. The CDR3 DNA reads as TGTGCCAGCAGCGATCCCGGACTAGCCTTCCTAAGTGGGGAGCAGTTCTTC.